This TCR beta chain was captured in a study of blood T cell repertoires in COVID-19. Overall study: Samples taken during acute and convalescent COVID-19 were collected in the United States, Italy and Spain. T cells, B-cell-depleted T cells, or PBMCs provided the cDNA or gDNA that served as material.

Clinical histories supplied by participants themselves formed the basis of cohort assignment. J was trimmed by 4 bases and V by 6 bases; bases with no gene match: 9. The germline gives CDR1 MNHEY, CDR2 SMNVEV (reference sequence). This CDR3 is built from 15 residues. Sequencing used immunoSEQ multiplex PCR; TCRdb keeps in-frame clones, though not all of them. The sample has under 250,000 clones, roughly 88% seen once. The V and J genes are TRBV27 and TRBJ2-5; TRBD2 aligns across 9 bases. This receptor was identified in a woman between 40 and 50 years old who had been exposed to COVID-19. Sequences were obtained from PBMCs or T cells enriched from blood (not recorded which). The DNA for the CDR3 is TGTGCCAGCAGCCCCCCGTTAGCGGGAGTAGAGACCCAGTACTTC. Residues: CASSPPLAGVETQYF.